The 8 T cell receptor beta chains given below trace back to one sample, sequenced in a study of T cell repertoires in cytomegalovirus infection. TCRdb reprocessed the reads with MiXCR, giving one entry per CDR3 protein. The table has about 180,000 distinct CDR3 sequences, roughly 14% seen once. Sequencing used PBMCs. The receptors here all came from a human donor in good health (CMV status not recorded). Some clones in this sample may be carry-over from other donors' samples.

This clonotype has at least ten counts. The chain uses TRBV12-3 or TRBV12-4 and TRBJ1-5; D uncertain. CDR3 length equals 14 residues. Trimming removed 6 bases from V and 3 bases from J, with 12 bases in between. The CDR3 spells CASRTNYPNQPQHF. CDR3 sequence (DNA): TGTGCCAGCAGGACGAACTACCCCAATCAGCCCCAGCATTTT.

The chain recombines TRBV6-4 with TRBJ1-2; D gene unclear. The CDR3 contains 13 residues. Trimming cost V 1 base and J 7 bases, with 10 bases left between them. CDR1 and CDR2 (germline): MRHNA, SNTAGT. CDR3 sequence reads: CASSDWTTRGYTF. The CDR3 DNA is TGTGCCAGCAGTGACTGGACGACCCGTGGCTACACCTTC.

The chain recombines TRBV20-1 with TRBJ2-1; possibly TRBD2 for D (6 bases). The germline CDR1 and CDR2 sequences are DFQATT and SNEGSKA (reference sequence). CDR3 length equals 17 residues. Trimming took off 6 bases at V and 4 bases at J, with 25 bases between the two ends. For the CDR3, the DNA is TGCAGTGCCGCTCGACTGTCCGGGGGTGCACTGTACAATGAGCAGTTCTTC. Translated, it gives CSAARLSGGALYNEQFF.

Ten or more counts support this clonotype. DNA of the CDR3: TGTGCCAGCAGCTTGGGGTACCGACAGGCCCCAAGCAATCAGCCCCAGCATTTT. As protein: CASSLGYRQAPSNQPQHF. The chain recombines TRBV5-5 with TRBJ1-5; D is perhaps TRBD1 (6 bases). CDR3 size: 18 residues. Per germline, CDR1 SGHKS and CDR2 YYEKEE (reference sequence). V was pared by 0 bases and J by 1 base, with 17 bases between.

The table lists this clonotype with many counts. This chain links TRBV6-1 with TRBJ2-5; D is perhaps TRBD1 (6 bases). CDR3 size: 14 residues. Germline loops: CDR1 MNHNS, CDR2 SASEGT. Trimming removed 6 bases at V and 2 bases at J, with 13 bases between. The CDR3: CASRARQEQETQYF. CDR3 in DNA: TGTGCCAGCAGGGCCCGACAGGAACAAGAGACCCAGTACTTC.

This clonotype was seen at least ten times. This rearrangement joins TRBV7-2 to TRBJ2-1; possible D gene TRBD1, 6 bases. V was clipped by 5 bases and J by 0 bases, with 29 bases between them. This CDR3 region has 21 residues. CDR1 and CDR2 (germline): SGHTA, FQGNSA. The CDR3 loop reads CASSPQRDRVDRRSSYNEQFF. CDR3 in DNA: TGTGCCAGCAGCCCACAACGTGATCGCGTCGACAGGCGAAGCTCCTACAATGAGCAGTTCTTC.

This clonotype was recorded a few times. The rearrangement links TRBV7-6 to TRBJ2-2, with unresolved D. The CDR3 covers 14 residues. V was clipped by 5 bases and J by 9 bases, with 16 bases between them. Germline values: CDR1 SGHVS, CDR2 FNYEAQ. This CDR3 is CASSPLKSRRELFF. In DNA form, the CDR3 reads TGTGCCAGCAGCCCCCTCAAGAGTAGGCGGGAGCTGTTTTTT.

This sequence joins TRBV7-2 and TRBJ2-1, with 14 bases that match TRBD2. Trimming at V came to 5 bases and at J to 7 bases, leaving 7 bases not matched to a gene. Germline loops: CDR1 SGHTA, CDR2 FQGNSA. This CDR3 is built from 16 residues. The CDR3 bases are TGTGCCAGCAGCCCCGCCGGGACTAGCGGGGGAAATGAGCAGTTCTTC. Its protein product is CASSPAGTSGGNEQFF.